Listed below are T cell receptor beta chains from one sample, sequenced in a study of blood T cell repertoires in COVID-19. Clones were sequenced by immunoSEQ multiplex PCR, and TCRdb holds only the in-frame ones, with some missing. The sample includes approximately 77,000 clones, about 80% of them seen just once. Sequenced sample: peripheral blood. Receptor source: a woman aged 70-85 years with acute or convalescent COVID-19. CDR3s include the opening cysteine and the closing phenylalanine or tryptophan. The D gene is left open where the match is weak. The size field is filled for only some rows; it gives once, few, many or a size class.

CDR3 protein: CASIPIAGGAGAQYF
CDR3 DNA: TGTGCCAGCATCCCTATAGCGGGGGGGGCAGGGGCCCAGTACTTC
D gene: TRBD2
clone size: -
J gene: TRBJ2-5
CDR3 length: 15
V gene: TRBV6-5

CDR3 protein: CASSAGQLPTSTDTQYF
CDR3 DNA: TGTGCCAGCAGCGCGGGACAGCTTCCCACTAGCACAGATACGCAGTATTTT
D gene: TRBD1
clone size: -
J gene: TRBJ2-3
CDR3 length: 17
V gene: TRBV9

CDR3 protein: CASSYQPRAGELFF
CDR3 DNA: TGTGCCAGCAGTTACCAGCCACGGGCCGGGGAGCTGTTTTTT
D gene: -
clone size: once
J gene: TRBJ2-2
CDR3 length: 14
V gene: TRBV6-5

CDR3 protein: CASSLAGGQETQYF
CDR3 DNA: TGTGCCAGCTCCCTAGCGGGGGGTCAAGAGACCCAGTACTTC
D gene: TRBD2
clone size: -
J gene: TRBJ2-5
CDR3 length: 14
V gene: TRBV18

CDR3 protein: CASSPYYDRDREKLFF
CDR3 DNA: TGTGCCAGTAGTCCTTATTACGACAGGGATCGGGAAAAACTGTTTTTT
D gene: TRBD1
clone size: -
J gene: TRBJ1-4
CDR3 length: 16
V gene: TRBV19

CDR3 protein: CATSTRDSGTDTQYF
CDR3 DNA: TGTGCCACCAGCACCCGGGACTCCGGCACAGATACGCAGTATTTT
D gene: -
clone size: -
J gene: TRBJ2-3
CDR3 length: 15
V gene: TRBV15

CDR3 protein: CASSPAGDNEQFF
CDR3 DNA: TGCGCCAGCTCTCCAGCGGGGGACAATGAGCAGTTCTTC
D gene: TRBD2
clone size: -
J gene: TRBJ2-1
CDR3 length: 13
V gene: TRBV4-3

CDR3 protein: CASSPGTSGGYTDTQYF
CDR3 DNA: TGTGCCAGCAGCCCCGGGACTAGCGGGGGGTACACAGATACGCAGTATTTT
D gene: TRBD2
clone size: -
J gene: TRBJ2-3
CDR3 length: 17
V gene: TRBV3-1/TRBV3-2

CDR3 protein: CASSRGGADEAFF
CDR3 DNA: TGTGCCAGCAGCCGCGGGGGGGCCGATGAAGCTTTCTTT
D gene: -
clone size: -
J gene: TRBJ1-1
CDR3 length: 13
V gene: TRBV7-8

CDR3 protein: CASTLLEGTYGYTF
CDR3 DNA: TGTGCCAGCACCCTCCTGGAGGGGACCTATGGCTACACCTTC
D gene: -
clone size: -
J gene: TRBJ1-2
CDR3 length: 14
V gene: TRBV5-4

CDR3 protein: CAISGGGQEANYGYTF
CDR3 DNA: TGTGCCATCAGTGGGGGGGGACAGGAAGCTAACTATGGCTACACCTTC
D gene: TRBD1
clone size: -
J gene: TRBJ1-2
CDR3 length: 16
V gene: TRBV10-3

CDR3 protein: CASSLQGPYGYTF
CDR3 DNA: TGTGCCAGCAGTTTACAGGGCCCCTATGGCTACACCTTC
D gene: -
clone size: -
J gene: TRBJ1-2
CDR3 length: 13
V gene: TRBV28

CDR3 protein: CASGQGRPYEQYF
CDR3 DNA: TGTGCCAGCGGACAGGGGAGGCCCTACGAGCAGTACTTC
D gene: TRBD1
clone size: -
J gene: TRBJ2-7
CDR3 length: 13
V gene: TRBV28

CDR3 protein: CSVELWLAGGHNEQFF
CDR3 DNA: TGCAGCGTTGAACTTTGGCTAGCGGGGGGTCACAATGAGCAGTTCTTC
D gene: TRBD2
clone size: -
J gene: TRBJ2-1
CDR3 length: 16
V gene: TRBV29-1

CDR3 protein: CASSLVRGYEQYF
CDR3 DNA: TGCGCCAGCAGCTTGGTACGGGGCTACGAGCAGTACTTC
D gene: -
clone size: -
J gene: TRBJ2-7
CDR3 length: 13
V gene: TRBV5-1

CDR3 protein: CASSTGSKNLYCYTF
CDR3 DNA: TGTGCCAGCAGCACAGGGAGTAAGAACCTCTATTGCTACACCTTC
D gene: -
clone size: -
J gene: TRBJ1-2
CDR3 length: 15
V gene: TRBV11-3

CDR3 protein: CSASGTGNSPLHF
CDR3 DNA: TGCAGTGCTAGTGGGACAGGGAATTCACCCCTCCACTTT
D gene: TRBD1
clone size: -
J gene: TRBJ1-6
CDR3 length: 13
V gene: TRBV20-1

CDR3 protein: CASSLDPLAGGLTLETQYF
CDR3 DNA: TGTGCCAGCAGCCTCGATCCCCTAGCGGGGGGGTTAACCCTAGAGACCCAGTACTTC
D gene: TRBD2
clone size: -
J gene: TRBJ2-5
CDR3 length: 19
V gene: TRBV4-2

CDR3 protein: CASSLEFGGGASEEQYF
CDR3 DNA: TGTGCCAGCAGCTTAGAATTCGGAGGGGGGGCCTCTGAGGAGCAGTACTTC
D gene: -
clone size: -
J gene: TRBJ2-7
CDR3 length: 17
V gene: TRBV7-9

CDR3 protein: CASSLDAFPLHF
CDR3 DNA: TGTGCCAGCAGCTTAGACGCGTTTCCCCTCCACTTT
D gene: -
clone size: -
J gene: TRBJ1-6
CDR3 length: 12
V gene: TRBV7-9

CDR3 protein: CATSAADRGTEAFF
CDR3 DNA: TGTGCCACCAGTGCTGCGGACAGGGGAACTGAAGCTTTCTTT
D gene: TRBD1
clone size: -
J gene: TRBJ1-1
CDR3 length: 14
V gene: TRBV24-1

CDR3 protein: CATSRDNRGNTEAFF
CDR3 DNA: TGTGCCACCAGCAGAGATAACAGGGGGAACACTGAAGCTTTCTTT
D gene: TRBD1
clone size: -
J gene: TRBJ1-1
CDR3 length: 15
V gene: TRBV15

CDR3 protein: CATSRRGLGGDTQYF
CDR3 DNA: TGTGCCACCAGCAGAAGGGGGCTTGGCGGAGATACGCAGTATTTT
D gene: TRBD1
clone size: -
J gene: TRBJ2-3
CDR3 length: 15
V gene: TRBV15

CDR3 protein: CASRADRVNEKLFF
CDR3 DNA: TGTGCCAGTAGGGCGGACAGGGTAAATGAAAAACTGTTTTTT
D gene: TRBD1
clone size: -
J gene: TRBJ1-4
CDR3 length: 14
V gene: TRBV19

CDR3 protein: CASSLLGGNTEAFF
CDR3 DNA: TGTGCCAGCAGTTTATTAGGGGGGAACACTGAAGCTTTCTTT
D gene: -
clone size: few
J gene: TRBJ1-1
CDR3 length: 14
V gene: TRBV27

CDR3 protein: CASSYDRLYF
CDR3 DNA: TGTGCCAGCAGTTACGACAGGCTGTACTTC
D gene: -
clone size: -
J gene: TRBJ2-5
CDR3 length: 10
V gene: TRBV12-3/TRBV12-4